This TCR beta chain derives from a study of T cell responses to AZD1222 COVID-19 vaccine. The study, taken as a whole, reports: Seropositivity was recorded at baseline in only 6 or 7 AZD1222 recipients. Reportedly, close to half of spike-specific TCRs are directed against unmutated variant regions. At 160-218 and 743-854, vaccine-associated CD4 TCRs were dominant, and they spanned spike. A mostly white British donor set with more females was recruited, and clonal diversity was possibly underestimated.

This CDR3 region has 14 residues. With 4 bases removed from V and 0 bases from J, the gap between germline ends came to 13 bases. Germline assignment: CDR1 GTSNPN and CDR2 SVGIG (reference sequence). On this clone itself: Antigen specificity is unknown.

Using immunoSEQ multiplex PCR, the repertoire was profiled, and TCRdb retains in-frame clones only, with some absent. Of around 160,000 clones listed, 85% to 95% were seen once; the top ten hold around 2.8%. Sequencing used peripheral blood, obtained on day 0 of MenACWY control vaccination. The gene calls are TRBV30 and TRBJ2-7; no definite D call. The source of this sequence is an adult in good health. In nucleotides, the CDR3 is TGTGCCTGGACGGACCGTCGTGTCTCCTACGAGCAGTACTTC. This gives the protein CAWTDRRVSYEQYF.